The 25 T cell receptor beta chains given below trace back to one sample, sequenced in a study of T cells after yellow fever vaccination. Using its own MiXCR run on the 5' RACE reads, TCRdb lists one record per CDR3 protein. The sample holds 150,000 to 200,000 distinct CDR3 sequences, 9.3% seen once. This specimen consisted of CD8+ T cells sorted from PBMCs, obtained 45 days after the yellow fever booster vaccination. The receptors were sampled from a man between 18 and 35 years old who received the YFV17D yellow fever vaccine.

This clonotype came up a few times. The chain has TRBV28 and TRBJ1-5; 10 bases are shared with TRBD1. The trim removed 5 bases at V and 4 bases at J, leaving 5 bases unmatched. CDR1 is MDHEN, CDR2 SYDVKM, per germline. CDR3 length: 15 residues. CDR3 protein: CASSKDRGENQPQHF. The DNA of the CDR3 is TGTGCCAGCAGTAAGGACAGGGGGGAAAATCAGCCCCAGCATTTT.

The genes are TRBV2 and TRBJ2-1, with D possibly TRBD2 on 6 matching bases. This CDR3 contains 17 residues. The germline gives CDR1 SNHLY, CDR2 FYNNEI. V was cut by 6 bases and J by 8 bases, with 26 bases left in between. CDR3 nucleotides: TGTGCCAGCAGGGCTAAAGGGAGGAACTACGTAAGGGATGAGCAGTTCTTC. It translates to CASRAKGRNYVRDEQFF.

This clonotype came up a few times. The chain carries TRBV7-9 and TRBJ2-1; perhaps TRBD2 as D (6 bases). V was pared by 8 bases and J by 0 bases, with 17 bases between. CDR1 is SEHNR and CDR2 is FQNEAQ in the germline V gene (reference sequence). The CDR3 is 16 amino acids. The CDR3, as DNA: TGTGCCAGCGGACCCCAGGAGGGAAGCTCCTACAATGAGCAGTTCTTC. Protein sequence: CASGPQEGSSYNEQFF.

There are a few counts of this clonotype. CDR3 residues: CATSLSRGGLNNEQFF. In DNA form, the CDR3 reads TGTGCCACCAGCCTCAGCAGGGGGGGCCTTAACAATGAGCAGTTCTTC. The chain joins TRBV15 to TRBJ2-1; D is possibly TRBD1 or TRBD2 (7 bases each). Trimming took off 5 bases at V and 5 bases at J, with 19 bases between the two ends. Germline lookup yields CDR1 LNHNV and CDR2 YYDKDF (reference sequence). The CDR3 is 16 residues long.

This clonotype has only a few counts. The chain joins TRBV5-1 to TRBJ2-1; TRBD2 is a possible D gene (6 bases). CDR1 SGHRS and CDR2 YFSETQ come from the germline V gene. CDR3 size: 14 residues. The V and J ends lost 4 bases and 5 bases respectively, with 13 bases between them. The CDR3, as DNA: TGCGCCAGCAGCCCCTTAGGCGGGAACAATGAGCAGTTCTTC. Residues: CASSPLGGNNEQFF.

A few counts support this clonotype. The chain employs TRBV3-1 and TRBJ2-3; maybe TRBD2 (5 bases). The CDR3 spans 14 residues. Trimming left V 0 bases short and J 4 bases short, with 8 bases between. Germline-derived CDR1 and CDR2 are LGHDT and YNNKEL (reference sequence). The CDR3 DNA follows: TGTGCCAGCAGCCAAGAGAGGCGGGCAGATACGCAGTATTTT. Encoded protein: CASSQERRADTQYF.

This clonotype was seen only a few times. The CDR3 sequence: CASSEAGGGSYEQYF. In DNA form, the CDR3 reads TGTGCCAGCAGTGAAGCCGGGGGGGGGTCCTACGAGCAGTACTTC. V and J are TRBV6-1 and TRBJ2-7, with 8 nucleotides matching TRBD2. V gave up 0 bases and J gave up 1 base; unmatched junction bases: 2. Germline V gene sequence: CDR1 MNHNS, CDR2 SASEGT. The CDR3 runs 15 residues.

In this sample, this clonotype turned up a few times. The rearrangement joins TRBV21-1 to TRBJ2-7; TRBD2, the table's D call, was not compared with the DNA. TRBV21-1 is a listed pseudogene. This CDR3 contains 12 residues. CDR3 DNA: TGTGCCAGCAGCAAGGGACTCGAGGAGCAGTACGTC. Its protein is CASSKGLEEQYV.

This sequence joins TRBV19 and TRBJ2-1; D is ambiguous. Trimming took 1 base from V and 10 from J, leaving 8 bases between them. Looked up from germline, CDR1 is LNHDA and CDR2 is SQIVND (reference sequence). The CDR3 is 12 residues long. The CDR3 here is CASSIGRQEQFF. In DNA form, the CDR3 reads TGTGCCAGTAGTATAGGTCGACAAGAGCAGTTCTTC. Supplemented by reference TRBV19 and TRBJ2-1, the full variable domain reads DGGITQSPKYLFRKEGQNVTLSCEQNLNHDAMYWYRQDPGQGLRLIYYSQIVNDFQKGDIAEGYSVSREKKESFPLTVTSAQKNPTAFYLCASSIGRQEQFFGPGTRLTVL.

This clonotype was counted only a few times. The rearrangement links TRBV15 to TRBJ2-5; D is perhaps TRBD1 or TRBD2 (5 bases each). Deletions cut 5 bases from V and 5 bases from J, with 15 bases between. The CDR3 consists of 14 residues. From germline, CDR1 is LNHNV and CDR2 YYDKDF (reference sequence). CDR3 protein: CATSRSGDLETQYF. The CDR3 region has the DNA TGTGCCACCAGCCGCTCCGGGGACCTGGAGACCCAGTACTTC.

The chain recombines TRBV29-1 with TRBJ2-2; D perhaps matches TRBD1 (5 bases). The CDR3 extends over 10 amino acids. Trimming pared 6 bases from V and 6 bases from J, leaving 5 bases between. The germline gives CDR1 SQVTM, CDR2 ANQGSEA. The CDR3 DNA follows: TGCAGCGTCAGGGCCGGGGAGCTGTTTTTT. This encodes CSVRAGELFF.

The sample holds a few counts of this clonotype. The chain carries TRBV29-1 and TRBJ1-2; the D is unclear. The CDR3 has 11 amino acids. The germline gives CDR1 SQVTM, CDR2 ANQGSEA. Trimming shortened V by 7 bases and J by 8 bases, and 14 bases separated the two germline ends. The CDR3 reads CSGGGSIGYTF. CDR3 sequence (DNA): TGCAGCGGCGGAGGATCGATAGGCTACACCTTC.

J is TRBJ2-1 and V is TRBV4-1, with TRBD2 matching over 7 bases. With 0 bases clipped from V and 0 bases from J, the junction kept 5 bases outside the gene matches. Germline lookup yields CDR1 MGHRA and CDR2 YSYEKL. CDR3 length equals 17 residues. CDR3 region: CASSQEQAGSSYNEQFF. In nucleotides, the CDR3 is TGCGCCAGCAGCCAAGAGCAAGCGGGGAGCTCCTACAATGAGCAGTTCTTC.

The V and J genes are TRBV27 and TRBJ2-5, with TRBD1 identical over 8 bases. J gave up 5 bases and V 8 bases, and 13 bases lay outside the gene matches. Germline V CDR1 and CDR2: MNHEY, SMNVEV (reference sequence). The CDR3 is 15 amino acids. CDR3 nucleotide sequence: TGTGCCAGCGGGCAGAGGCAGGGGGCTTGGGAGACCCAGTACTTC. This gives the protein CASGQRQGAWETQYF.

This clonotype turned up a few times. The V gene is TRBV14, the J gene TRBJ2-7, with D possibly matching TRBD2 (7 bases). This CDR3 has 18 amino acids. V was clipped by 2 bases and J by 7 bases, with 27 bases between them. The germline V gene has CDR1 SGHDN and CDR2 FVKESK. CDR3 sequence reads: CASSQSGRGPEAFLEQYV. The CDR3 DNA follows: TGTGCCAGCAGCCAAAGTGGGCGGGGGCCCGAGGCCTTCCTAGAGCAGTACGTC.

The chain employs TRBV27 and TRBJ2-6; TRBD2 matches 7 bases. The germline V gene encodes CDR1 MNHEY and CDR2 SMNVEV (reference sequence). Trimming cost V 5 bases and J 7 bases; bases outside gene matches: 17. This CDR3 has 18 residues. The CDR3 loop is CASSLYGGRAVSANVLTF. CDR3 sequence (DNA): TGTGCCAGCAGTCTCTACGGAGGGAGGGCGGTGAGCGCCAACGTCCTGACTTTC.

The chain is built from TRBV4-1 and TRBJ2-1; D unclear. The CDR3 totals 15 residues. Between the trimmed V and J ends, which lost 4 bases and 4 bases, there was a span of 14 bases. Germline loops: CDR1 MGHRA, CDR2 YSYEKL. CDR3 sequence reads: CASSPRPILYNEQFF. The CDR3 DNA reads TGCGCCAGCAGCCCCCGACCAATTCTATACAATGAGCAGTTCTTC.

Only a few counts were recorded for this clonotype. V is TRBV5-1 and J is TRBJ2-3, with 10 bases matching TRBD2. The CDR3 loop spans 16 amino acids. Germline V CDR1 and CDR2: SGHRS, YFSETQ. V was pared by 2 bases and J by 5 bases, with 8 bases of the junction left unmatched. This chain's CDR3 is CASSFQRGGLGDTQYF. For the CDR3, the DNA is TGCGCCAGCAGCTTTCAGCGGGGGGGCCTTGGAGATACGCAGTATTTT.

This rearrangement joins TRBV30 to TRBJ2-1; D ambiguous. The V gene lost 1 base and the J gene lost 5 bases, with 12 bases spanning the gap. This CDR3 region has 14 residues. The V gene's germline CDR1 is GTSNPN and CDR2 SVGIG (reference sequence). The CDR3: CAWSGEETNNEQFF. In DNA form, the CDR3 reads TGTGCCTGGAGTGGAGAAGAGACAAACAATGAGCAGTTCTTC.

This clonotype was detected only a few times. The gene calls are TRBV5-1 and TRBJ2-7; 11 bases are a match to TRBD1. Germline V gene data show CDR1 as SGHRS and CDR2 as YFSETQ. With 5 bases clipped from V and 2 bases from J, the junction kept 9 bases outside the gene matches. CDR3 length: 16 residues. The CDR3: CASSGRDRGKTYEQYV. The CDR3 coding sequence is TGCGCCAGCAGTGGCCGGGACAGGGGGAAGACCTACGAGCAGTACGTC.

DNA for the CDR3: TGCGCCAGCATAGGTTCCACTCTAGACGGCTACACCTTC. Amino acid sequence: CASIGSTLDGYTF. V usage is TRBV4-1 and J usage is TRBJ1-2; D is ambiguous. The V gene lost 7 bases and the J gene lost 8 bases, with 17 bases spanning the gap. Germline V gene lookup returns CDR1 MGHRA and CDR2 YSYEKL. The CDR3 runs 13 residues.

This clonotype was found a few times. V is TRBV6-1 and J is TRBJ2-3; D is uncertain. Per germline, CDR1 MNHNS and CDR2 SASEGT. This CDR3 region has 14 residues. V gave up 2 bases and J gave up 0 bases, with 6 bases separating them. DNA for the CDR3: TGTGCCAGCAGTGAAATTCTCAGCACAGATACGCAGTATTTT. Its translation: CASSEILSTDTQYF.

The rearrangement joins TRBV15 to TRBJ2-5; D is unresolved. V was pared by 4 bases and J by 1 base, with 4 bases between. This CDR3 has 12 residues. Germline V lookup: CDR1 LNHNV, CDR2 YYDKDF (reference sequence). CDR3 DNA: TGTGCCACCAGCACAGGCCAAGAGACCCAGTACTTC. Amino acid sequence: CATSTGQETQYF.

This clonotype occurred a few times. The chain has TRBV5-4 and TRBJ2-5; 12 bases match TRBD1. The V segment lost 4 bases and the J segment 1 base; nucleotides outside the gene matches: 2. From germline, CDR1 is SGHNT and CDR2 YYREEE (reference sequence). The CDR3 has 15 residues. CDR3 DNA sequence: TGTGCCAGCAGCGGGACAGGGGGCCGCCAAGAGACCCAGTACTTC. Translated, it gives CASSGTGGRQETQYF.

The chain has TRBV19 and TRBJ2-7; D is perhaps TRBD2 (5 bases). The length of the CDR3 is 16 residues. Germline V gene sequence: CDR1 LNHDA, CDR2 SQIVND (reference sequence). The ends were cut back, 1 base at V and 3 bases at J, with 16 bases in the middle. The CDR3 coding sequence is TGTGCCAGTAGTATAGGGGAGCCAGGTACCTACTACGAGCAGTACTTC. As protein: CASSIGEPGTYYEQYF.